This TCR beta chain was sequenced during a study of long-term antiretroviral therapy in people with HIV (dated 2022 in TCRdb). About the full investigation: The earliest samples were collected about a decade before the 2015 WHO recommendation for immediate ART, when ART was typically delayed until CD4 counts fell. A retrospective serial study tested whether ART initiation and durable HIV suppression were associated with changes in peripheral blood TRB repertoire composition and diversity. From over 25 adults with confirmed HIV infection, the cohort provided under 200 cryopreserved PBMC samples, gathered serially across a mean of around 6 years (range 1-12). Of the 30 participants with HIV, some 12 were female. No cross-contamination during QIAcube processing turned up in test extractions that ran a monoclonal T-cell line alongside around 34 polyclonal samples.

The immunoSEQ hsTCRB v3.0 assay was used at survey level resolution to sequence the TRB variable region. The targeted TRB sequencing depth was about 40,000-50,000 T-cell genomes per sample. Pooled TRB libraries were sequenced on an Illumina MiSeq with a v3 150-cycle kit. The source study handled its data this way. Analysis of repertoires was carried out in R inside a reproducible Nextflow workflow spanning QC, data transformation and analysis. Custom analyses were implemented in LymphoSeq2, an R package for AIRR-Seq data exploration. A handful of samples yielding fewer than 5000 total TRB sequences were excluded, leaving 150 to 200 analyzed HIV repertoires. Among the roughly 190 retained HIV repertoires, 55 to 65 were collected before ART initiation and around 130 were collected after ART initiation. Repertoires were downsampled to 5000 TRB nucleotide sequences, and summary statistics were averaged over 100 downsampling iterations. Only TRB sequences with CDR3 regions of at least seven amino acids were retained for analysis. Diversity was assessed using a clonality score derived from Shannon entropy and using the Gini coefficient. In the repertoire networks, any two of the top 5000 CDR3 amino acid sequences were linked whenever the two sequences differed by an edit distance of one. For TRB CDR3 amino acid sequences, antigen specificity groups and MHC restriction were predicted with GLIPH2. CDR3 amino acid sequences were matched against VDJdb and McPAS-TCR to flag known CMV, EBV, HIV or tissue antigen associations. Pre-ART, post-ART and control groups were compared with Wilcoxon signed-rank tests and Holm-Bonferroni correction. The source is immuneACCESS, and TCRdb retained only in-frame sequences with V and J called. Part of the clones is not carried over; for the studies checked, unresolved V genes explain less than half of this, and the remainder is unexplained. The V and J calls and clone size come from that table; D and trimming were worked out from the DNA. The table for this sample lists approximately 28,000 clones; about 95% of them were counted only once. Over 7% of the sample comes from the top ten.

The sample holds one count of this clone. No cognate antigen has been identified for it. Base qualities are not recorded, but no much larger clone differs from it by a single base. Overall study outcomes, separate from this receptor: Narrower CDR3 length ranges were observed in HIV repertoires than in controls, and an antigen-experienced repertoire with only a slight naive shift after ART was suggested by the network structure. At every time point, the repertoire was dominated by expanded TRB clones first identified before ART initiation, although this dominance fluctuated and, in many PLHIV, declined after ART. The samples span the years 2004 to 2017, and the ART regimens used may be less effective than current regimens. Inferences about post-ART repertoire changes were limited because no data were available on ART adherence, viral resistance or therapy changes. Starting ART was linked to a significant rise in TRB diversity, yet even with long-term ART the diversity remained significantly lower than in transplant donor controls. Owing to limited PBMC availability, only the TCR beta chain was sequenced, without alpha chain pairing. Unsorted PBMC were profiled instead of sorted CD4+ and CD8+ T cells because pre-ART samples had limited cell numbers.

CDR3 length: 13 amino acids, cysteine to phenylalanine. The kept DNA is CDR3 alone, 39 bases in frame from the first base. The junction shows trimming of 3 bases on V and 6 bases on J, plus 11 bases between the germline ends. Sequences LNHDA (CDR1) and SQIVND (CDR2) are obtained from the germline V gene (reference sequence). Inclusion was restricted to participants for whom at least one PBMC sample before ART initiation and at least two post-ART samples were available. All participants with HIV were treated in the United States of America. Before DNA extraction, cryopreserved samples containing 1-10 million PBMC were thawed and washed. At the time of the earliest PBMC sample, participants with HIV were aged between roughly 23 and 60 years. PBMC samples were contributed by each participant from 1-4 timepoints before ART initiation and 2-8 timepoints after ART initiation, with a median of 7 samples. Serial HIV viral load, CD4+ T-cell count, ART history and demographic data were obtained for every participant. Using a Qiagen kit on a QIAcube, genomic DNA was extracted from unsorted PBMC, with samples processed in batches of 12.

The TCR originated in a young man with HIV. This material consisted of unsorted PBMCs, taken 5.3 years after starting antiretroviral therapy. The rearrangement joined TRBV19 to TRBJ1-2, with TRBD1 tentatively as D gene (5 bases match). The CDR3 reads CASSMGHSDGYTF. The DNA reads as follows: TGTGCCAGTAGTATGGGGCACTCGGATGGCTACACCTTC.